This T cell receptor (beta chain) was recovered during a study of T cell responses to AZD1222 COVID-19 vaccine. Study-wide results and limits: It should be noted that donors were predominantly white British and more often female, and clonal diversity was possibly underestimated. Every sample of the repertoires postdated the peak T cell response.

V lost 5 bases and J lost 3, with 13 bases in between. This CDR3 contains 14 residues. The germline gives CDR1 SGHTA, CDR2 FQGNSA. Assay: immunoSEQ multiplex PCR; the TCRdb copy retains only in-frame clones and omits some. The data contain roughly 180,000 clones, roughly nine tenths of them seen just once; the ten biggest clones take up around 3%. About this clone itself: Its specificity is not known.

This chain joins TRBV7-2 and TRBJ1-2; the D gene is possibly TRBD1 (6 bases). Material: peripheral blood, obtained 28 days after the second AZD1222 dose. The TCR comes from an adult who received the AZD1222 COVID-19 vaccine. In DNA, the CDR3 is TGTGCCAGCAGCCCCCGGGACAAATACTATGGCTACACCTTC. As protein: CASSPRDKYYGYTF.